This TCR beta chain was profiled in a study of blood T cell repertoires in COVID-19. Authors' data handling: The assay estimated nucleated cells by amplifying reference gene primers. Produced via immunoSEQ multiplex PCR; TCRdb's table is partial and in-frame only. V and J calls and clone size follow that table, whereas D and trimming were derived from the DNA. This sample has some 120,000 clones; 80% occur once, and the top ten carry 1.9%. V shed 7 bases and J 5 bases; nucleotides not matched to a gene: 7. Germline loops: CDR1 SEHNR, CDR2 FQNEAQ (reference sequence). The length of the CDR3 is 14 residues.

Sequencing was carried out using peripheral blood. The chain employs TRBV7-9 and TRBJ2-7, with 11 nucleotides matching TRBD1. The receptor comes from a man in his 70s with acute or convalescent COVID-19. This chain's CDR3 is CASTRTGGKDEQYF. The CDR3 DNA follows: TGTGCCAGCACTCGGACAGGGGGCAAGGACGAGCAGTACTTC. Complete variable domain (other parts from reference TRBV7-9 and TRBJ2-7): DTGVSQNPRHKITKRGQNVTFRCDPISEHNRLYWYRQTLGQGPEFLTYFQNEAQLEKSRLLSDRFSAERPKGSFSTLEIQRTEQGDSAMYLCASTRTGGKDEQYFGPGTRLTVT.